This T cell receptor beta chain was profiled in a study of shared clonotypes between healthy human individuals. Regarding the study as a whole: It was only blood that was sampled, and tissue repertoires likely differ.

About this clone: Its antigen is as yet unknown.

Libraries were prepared by immunoSEQ multiplex PCR; TCRdb keeps only in-frame clonotypes and omits some of them. The sample carries just over 2,000,000 clones, approximately 94% recorded once. Terminally differentiated effector memory CD45RA+ cells were excluded by CCR7 positive selection of CD45RO-negative cells. The V gene end was trimmed by 5 bases and the J gene end by 3 bases; junction bases not matched to a gene: 3. The CDR3 contains 14 residues. The V gene's germline CDR1 is MGHDK and CDR2 SYGVNS. This chain joins TRBV25-1 and TRBJ1-4, with 7 bases aligning to TRBD1. This clonotype originated in a man between 18 and 29 years old in good health. Sample: naive CD8+ T cells sorted from blood. The CDR3 DNA sequence: TGTGCCAGCAGTCGGGACAGCCCTAATGAAAAACTGTTTTTT. Translation: CASSRDSPNEKLFF.